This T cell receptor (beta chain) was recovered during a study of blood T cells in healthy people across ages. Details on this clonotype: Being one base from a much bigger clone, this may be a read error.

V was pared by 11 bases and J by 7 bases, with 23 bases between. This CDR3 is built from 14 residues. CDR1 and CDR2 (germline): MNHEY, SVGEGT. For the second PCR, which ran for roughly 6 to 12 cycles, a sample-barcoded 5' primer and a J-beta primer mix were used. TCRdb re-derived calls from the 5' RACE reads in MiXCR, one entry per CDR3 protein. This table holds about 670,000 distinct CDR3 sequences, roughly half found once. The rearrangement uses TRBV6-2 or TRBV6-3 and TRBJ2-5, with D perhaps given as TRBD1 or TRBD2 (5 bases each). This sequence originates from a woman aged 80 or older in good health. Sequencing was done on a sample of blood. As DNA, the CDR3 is TGTGCCGGTTGGGACCGGAGGTCCACAAGGACCCAGTACTTC. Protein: CAGWDRRSTRTQYF.